The clone carrying this TCR beta chain has a handful of counts. As yet, its antigen is unknown. The study drew donors from healthy Caucasian individuals in Russia aged about 6 to 95. The data were taken from a study of blood T cells in healthy people across ages. The CDR3 contains 16 residues. The junction had 14 bases not matched to a gene; V was cut back by 0 bases and J by 10 bases. Germline CDR1 LGHNA, CDR2 YNFKEQ. Study results and caveats: While age rose, TCR beta diversity per million T cells dropped in a roughly linear way. Relative to aged donors, long-lived donors carried more naive CD4+ cells and displayed higher diversity.

A sample-barcoded 5' primer and a J-beta primer mix were used in a second PCR of about 6 to 11 cycles. A 12-random-nucleotide template-switch adaptor tagged each cDNA molecule. MiXCR was run by TCRdb on the 5' RACE reads, yielding one entry per CDR3 protein. The sample has some 920,000 distinct CDR3 sequences, around 54% seen once. This receptor was identified in an older woman in good health. The chain combines TRBV4-2 with TRBJ1-1; TRBD1 aligns across 7 bases. The specimen sequenced was blood. Written as DNA, the CDR3 is TGTGCCAGCAGCCAAGACGGGACAGCCGCCGGCCTGCGAGCTTTCTTT. Encoded protein: CASSQDGTAAGLRAFF.